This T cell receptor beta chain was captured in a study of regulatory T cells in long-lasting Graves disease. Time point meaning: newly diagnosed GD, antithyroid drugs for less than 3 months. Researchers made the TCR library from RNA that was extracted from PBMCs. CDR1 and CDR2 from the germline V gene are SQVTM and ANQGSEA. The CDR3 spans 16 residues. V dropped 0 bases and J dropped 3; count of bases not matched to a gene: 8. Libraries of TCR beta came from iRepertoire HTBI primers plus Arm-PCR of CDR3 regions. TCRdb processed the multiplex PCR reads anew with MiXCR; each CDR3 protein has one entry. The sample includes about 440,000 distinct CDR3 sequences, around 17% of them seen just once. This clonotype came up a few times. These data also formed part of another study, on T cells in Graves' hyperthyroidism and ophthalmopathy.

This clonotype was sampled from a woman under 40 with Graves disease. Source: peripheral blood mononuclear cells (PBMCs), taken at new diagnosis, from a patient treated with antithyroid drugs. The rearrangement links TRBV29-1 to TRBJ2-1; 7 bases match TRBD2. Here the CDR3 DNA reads TGCAGCGTTGAAGAGAATAGCGGGCTAAACTACAATGAGCAGTTCTTC. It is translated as CSVEENSGLNYNEQFF.